This TCR beta chain is drawn from a study of blood T cell repertoires in COVID-19. The germline V gene encodes CDR1 MNHEY and CDR2 SVGEGT. The CDR3 totals 14 residues. V lost 7 bases to trimming and J lost 5 bases; unmatched junction nucleotides: 8. Authors' methods: The assay estimated nucleated cells by amplifying reference gene primers. Generated by immunoSEQ multiplex PCR, the TCRdb table keeps only in-frame clones and is missing some. V and J calls and clone size come straight from that table; D and trimming were deduced from the DNA. The profile shows 140,000 to 150,000 clones, 80% of them singletons.

This TCR came from a man between 60 and 75 years old with active or convalescent COVID-19. The V call is TRBV6-2 or TRBV6-3, the J call TRBJ2-1; TRBD2 matches 7 bases. The sequenced sample was peripheral blood. CDR3 loop: CASNPTSRDNEQFF. The CDR3 coding sequence is TGTGCCAGCAACCCGACTAGCCGGGACAATGAGCAGTTCTTC.